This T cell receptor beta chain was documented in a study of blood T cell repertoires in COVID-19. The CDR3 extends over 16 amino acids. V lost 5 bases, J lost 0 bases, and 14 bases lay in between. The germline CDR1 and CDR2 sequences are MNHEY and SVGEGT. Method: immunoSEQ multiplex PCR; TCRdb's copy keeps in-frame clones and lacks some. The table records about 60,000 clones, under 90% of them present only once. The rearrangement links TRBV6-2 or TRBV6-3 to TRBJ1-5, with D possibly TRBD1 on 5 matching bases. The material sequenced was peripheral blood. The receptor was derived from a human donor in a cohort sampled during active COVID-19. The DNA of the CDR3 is TGTGCCAGCAGTAACCGACAGATAAATAGCAATCAGCCCCAGCATTTT. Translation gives CASSNRQINSNQPQHF.